These T cell receptor beta chains were read from a single sample in a study of cytomegalovirus exposure and HLA in healthy donors. Only in-frame clones appear in the TCRdb table, and some are missing; sequencing was by immunoSEQ multiplex PCR. The data show around 150,000 clones, approximately 10% seen once. Sequencing was performed on PBMCs. These receptors were obtained from a woman aged 40-49 years in good health and CMV-seropositive. Each CDR3 is given with its conserved first and last residue. The order of the fields is D gene, clone size, J gene, V gene, CDR3 protein, CDR3 DNA. D genes are given only for firm matches. Size is omitted from some rows. Given values are once, few, many or a class for expanded clones.

TRBD1 NA TRBJ1-2 TRBV2 CASSELAGGYGYTF TGTGCCAGCAGTGAATTGGCAGGGGGCTATGGCTACACCTTC
NA NA TRBJ1-3 TRBV12-5 CASGLVVTRGSGNTIYF TGTGCTAGTGGTTTGGTAGTCACCAGGGGATCTGGAAACACCATATATTTT
TRBD1 NA TRBJ2-7 TRBV4-2 CASSQDPPGQSEQYF TGTGCCAGCAGCCAAGATCCCCCGGGACAGAGCGAGCAGTACTTC
NA few TRBJ2-7 TRBV6-5 CASSYTGVSYEQYF TGTGCCAGCAGTTACACAGGTGTTTCCTACGAGCAGTACTTC
NA NA TRBJ2-3 TRBV7-2 CASSPRPRGTDTQYF TGTGCCAGCAGCCCACGGCCCCGGGGGACAGATACGCAGTATTTT
NA NA TRBJ2-4 TRBV18 CASSPRDNENIQYF TGTGCCAGCTCACCACGCGATAACGAAAACATTCAGTACTTC
NA NA TRBJ2-2 TRBV7-8 CASSLGADTGELFF TGTGCCAGCAGCTTAGGGGCAGACACCGGGGAGCTGTTTTTT
NA NA TRBJ1-1 TRBV7-9 CASSSATGERTEAFF TGTGCCAGCAGCTCGGCGACAGGTGAACGCACTGAAGCTTTCTTT
NA NA TRBJ1-1 TRBV29-1 CSASAGSRNTEAFF TGCAGCGCATCAGCAGGGTCTAGGAACACTGAAGCTTTCTTT
TRBD1 few TRBJ1-6 TRBV7-2 CASSSDRVTSPLHF TGTGCCAGCAGCTCCGACAGGGTGACTTCACCCCTCCACTTT
NA few TRBJ1-5 TRBV2 CASSSMAANQPQHF TGTGCCAGCAGCAGTATGGCTGCCAATCAGCCCCAGCATTTT
TRBD1 few TRBJ1-1 TRBV5-1 CASSSRTGDTEAFF TGCGCCAGCAGTTCGAGGACAGGAGACACTGAAGCTTTCTTT
NA NA TRBJ2-7 TRBV6-5 CASSQGHYYEQYF TGTGCCAGCAGCCAGGGACATTACTACGAGCAGTACTTC
TRBD1 few TRBJ2-3 TRBV5-6 CASSPGQSRTDTQYF TGTGCCAGCAGCCCGGGACAGTCCCGCACAGATACGCAGTATTTT
NA NA TRBJ2-6 TRBV7-9 CASVRVGANVLTF TGTGCCAGCGTCCGGGTTGGGGCCAACGTCCTGACTTTC
NA NA TRBJ1-5 TRBV19 CASSNSGFQPQHF TGTGCCAGTAGTAACTCAGGGTTTCAGCCCCAGCATTTT
TRBD1 NA TRBJ1-3 TRBV5-6 CASSLGDRVGNTIYF TGTGCCAGCAGCTTGGGGGACAGAGTGGGAAACACCATATATTTT
NA few TRBJ1-2 TRBV14 CASSQDVRGYGYTF TGTGCCAGCAGCCAAGATGTGAGAGGCTATGGCTACACCTTC
TRBD1 NA TRBJ2-3 TRBV5-6 CASSLLQGATDTQYF TGTGCCAGCAGCTTGCTGCAGGGGGCCACAGATACGCAGTATTTT
TRBD1 NA TRBJ1-2 TRBV6-1 CASSEGQAWSYGYTF TGTGCCAGCAGTGAGGGACAGGCATGGAGCTATGGCTACACCTTC
NA few TRBJ1-4 TRBV2 CAGTGLNEKLFF TGTGCCGGCACGGGACTAAATGAAAAACTGTTTTTT
TRBD1 few TRBJ1-4 TRBV7-2 CASSLVGTVTEKLFF TGTGCCAGCAGCTTAGTAGGGACAGTTACTGAAAAACTGTTTTTT
NA NA TRBJ2-2 TRBV5-1 CASSPMSWGDTGELFF TGCGCCAGCAGCCCCATGAGTTGGGGGGACACCGGGGAGCTGTTTTTT
TRBD1 few TRBJ2-7 TRBV7-6 CASSLRTGIRGSYEQYF TGTGCCAGCAGCTTACGGACAGGGATAAGGGGCTCCTACGAGCAGTACTTC
NA NA TRBJ1-3 TRBV5-4 CASSPGGPSGNTIYF TGTGCCAGCAGCCCGGGGGGGCCCTCTGGAAACACCATATATTTT
TRBD1 NA TRBJ1-1 TRBV2 CASRLTGTHTEAFF TGTGCCAGCAGGTTGACAGGGACTCACACTGAAGCTTTCTTT
NA NA TRBJ1-1 TRBV5-1 CASSLGPGMNTEAFF TGCGCCAGCAGCTTGGGTCCGGGAATGAACACTGAAGCTTTCTTT
TRBD1 few TRBJ2-1 TRBV29-1 CSVRTGGNEQFF TGCAGCGTTCGTACAGGGGGCAATGAGCAGTTCTTC
TRBD2 NA TRBJ2-2 TRBV7-6 CASTPRRGAFTGELFF TGTGCCAGCACCCCTAGGCGGGGGGCTTTTACCGGGGAGCTGTTTTTT
TRBD2 NA TRBJ2-2 TRBV25-1 CASSATSGVTGELFF TGTGCCAGCAGTGCAACTAGCGGGGTGACCGGGGAGCTGTTTTTT
TRBD2 NA TRBJ2-7 TRBV10-3 CAISERSGGADHEQYF TGTGCCATCAGTGAGCGAAGCGGGGGGGCCGACCACGAGCAGTACTTC
NA NA TRBJ2-7 TRBV2 CASSENREPSYEQYF TGTGCCAGCAGTGAGAACAGGGAACCCTCCTACGAGCAGTACTTC
NA NA TRBJ2-2 TRBV5-8 CASSPLIAVNTGELFF TGTGCCAGCAGCCCCCTAATAGCGGTTAACACCGGGGAGCTGTTTTTT
TRBD1 few TRBJ1-1 TRBV6-5 CASSSTGVYTEAFF TGTGCCAGCAGTTCCACAGGGGTCTACACTGAAGCTTTCTTT
TRBD1 few TRBJ2-3 TRBV5-1 CASSSTGTGGTDTQYF TGCGCCAGCAGCTCAACCGGGACAGGGGGCACAGATACGCAGTATTTT
TRBD2 few TRBJ2-3 TRBV14 CASSTRAGDTDTQYF TGTGCCAGCAGCACCCGAGCGGGAGACACAGATACGCAGTATTTT
NA few TRBJ2-5 TRBV5-4 CASSRPGSQETQYF TGTGCCAGCAGCCGGCCAGGGTCTCAAGAGACCCAGTACTTC
TRBD2 few TRBJ2-1 TRBV4-2 CASSQESGGARQFF TGTGCCAGCAGCCAAGAAAGCGGGGGGGCCAGACAGTTCTTC
NA NA TRBJ2-5 TRBV19 CASSMRGGETQYF TGTGCCAGTAGTATGAGGGGGGGAGAGACCCAGTACTTC
NA few TRBJ1-2 TRBV5-4 CASSVGVGGYTF TGTGCCAGCAGTGTAGGGGTGGGCGGCTACACCTTC
NA few TRBJ1-5 TRBV6-1 CASSERRNSNQPQHF TGTGCCAGCAGTGAACGGCGGAATAGCAATCAGCCCCAGCATTTT
NA few TRBJ2-5 TRBV18 CASSPPSAGETQYF TGTGCCAGCTCACCACCGAGCGCCGGAGAGACCCAGTACTTC
TRBD1 NA TRBJ1-2 TRBV4-1 CASSQDRDRANYGYTF TGCGCCAGCAGCCAAGACCGAGACAGGGCTAACTATGGCTACACCTTC
NA few TRBJ2-7 TRBV15 CATSRGAGRQYF TGTGCCACCAGCAGAGGGGCGGGGAGGCAGTACTTC
TRBD1 NA TRBJ2-7 TRBV5-8 CASRRRDSSYEQYF TGTGCCAGCAGGCGCCGGGACAGCTCCTACGAGCAGTACTTC